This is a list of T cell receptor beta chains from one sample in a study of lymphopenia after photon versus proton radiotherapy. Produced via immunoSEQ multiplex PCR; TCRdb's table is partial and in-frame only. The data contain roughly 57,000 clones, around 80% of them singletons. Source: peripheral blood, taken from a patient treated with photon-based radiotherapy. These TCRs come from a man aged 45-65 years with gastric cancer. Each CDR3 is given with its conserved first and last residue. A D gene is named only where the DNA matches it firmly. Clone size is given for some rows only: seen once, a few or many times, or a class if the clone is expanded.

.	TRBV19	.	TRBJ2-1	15	CASSILFGSYNEQFF	TGTGCCAGTAGTATATTATTTGGCTCCTACAATGAGCAGTTCTTC
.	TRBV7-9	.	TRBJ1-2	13	CASSLDSLYGYTF	TGTGCCAGCAGCCTCGACAGTCTCTATGGCTACACCTTC
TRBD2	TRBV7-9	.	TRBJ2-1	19	CASSLVAGVIESSYNEQFF	TGTGCCAGCAGCTTAGTGGCGGGAGTAATAGAGAGCTCCTACAATGAGCAGTTCTTC
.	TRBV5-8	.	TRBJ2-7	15	CASSFRDRTSYEQYF	TGTGCCAGCAGCTTCAGGGACCGTACCTCCTACGAGCAGTACTTC
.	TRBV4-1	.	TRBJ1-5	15	CASSQDWTQNQPQHF	TGCGCCAGCAGCCAAGACTGGACACAGAATCAGCCCCAGCATTTT
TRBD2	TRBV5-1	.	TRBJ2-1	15	CASSSGLAGNNEQFF	TGCGCCAGCAGCTCCGGACTAGCGGGAAACAATGAGCAGTTCTTC
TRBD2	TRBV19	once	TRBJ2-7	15	CASSIAAGAGYEQYF	TGTGCCAGTAGTATTGCAGCGGGAGCGGGTTACGAGCAGTACTTC
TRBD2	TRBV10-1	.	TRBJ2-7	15	CASSDERGISYEQYF	TGCGCCAGCAGTGACGAGCGGGGCATATCCTACGAGCAGTACTTC
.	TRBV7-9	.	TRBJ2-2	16	CASSLQGGNRAGELFF	TGTGCCAGCAGCTTACAAGGGGGGAACAGGGCCGGGGAGCTGTTTTTT
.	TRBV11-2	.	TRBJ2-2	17	CASSLSPGPANTGELFF	TGTGCCAGCAGCTTATCCCCGGGGCCAGCGAACACCGGGGAGCTGTTTTTT
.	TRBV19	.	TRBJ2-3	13	CASSFGRADTQYF	TGTGCCAGTAGTTTCGGGAGAGCCGATACGCAGTATTTT
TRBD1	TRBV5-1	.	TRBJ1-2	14	CASSSIQGDYGYTF	TGCGCCAGCAGCTCCATACAGGGGGACTATGGCTACACCTTC
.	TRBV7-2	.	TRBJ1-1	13	CASTRTGRTEAFF	TGTGCCAGCACCCGGACGGGGCGGACTGAAGCTTTCTTT
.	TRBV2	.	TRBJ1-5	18	CASSEVVAGPYSNQPQHF	TGTGCCAGCAGTGAAGTGGTGGCAGGCCCTTATAGCAATCAGCCCCAGCATTTT
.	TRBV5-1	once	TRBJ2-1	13	CASSSTEYNEQFF	TGCGCCAGCAGCTCTACAGAATACAATGAGCAGTTCTTC
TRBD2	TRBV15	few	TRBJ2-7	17	CATSRVREGLINGEQYF	TGTGCCACCAGCAGAGTTCGGGAGGGCCTAATCAACGGGGAGCAGTACTTC
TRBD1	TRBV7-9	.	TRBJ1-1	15	CASSLVGTGHTEAFF	TGTGCCAGCAGCTTAGTAGGGACAGGGCACACTGAAGCTTTCTTT
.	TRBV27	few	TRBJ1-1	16	CASSLRGSNWNTEAFF	TGTGCCAGCAGTTTAAGGGGTTCTAACTGGAACACTGAAGCTTTCTTT
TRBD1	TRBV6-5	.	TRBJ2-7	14	CASSPTRGPYEQYF	TGTGCCAGCAGTCCCACCAGGGGGCCCTACGAGCAGTACTTC
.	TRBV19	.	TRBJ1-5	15	CASILGAGSNQPQHF	TGTGCCAGTATACTAGGGGCGGGGAGCAATCAGCCCCAGCATTTT
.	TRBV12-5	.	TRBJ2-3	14	CASGKDFGTDTQYF	TGTGCTAGTGGTAAGGATTTCGGCACAGATACGCAGTATTTT
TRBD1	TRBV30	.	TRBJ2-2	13	CAWIGTGGGELFF	TGTGCCTGGATCGGGACAGGGGGCGGGGAGCTGTTTTTT
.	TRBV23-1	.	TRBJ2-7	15	CASSQSVWSSYEQYF	TGCGCCAGCAGTCAATCGGTCTGGTCCTCCTACGAGCAGTACTTC
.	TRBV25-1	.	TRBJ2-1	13	CASSEFFGNEQFF	TGTGCCAGCAGTGAATTTTTTGGGAATGAGCAGTTCTTC
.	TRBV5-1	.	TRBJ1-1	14	CASSARRGTTEAFF	TGCGCCAGCAGCGCCCGGCGGGGAACCACTGAAGCTTTCTTT
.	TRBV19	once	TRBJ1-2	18	CASSIGGKPARSSYGYTF	TGTGCCAGTAGTATAGGGGGAAAGCCGGCGAGAAGCAGTTATGGCTACACCTTC
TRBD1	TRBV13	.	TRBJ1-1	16	CASSLETGGTNTEAFF	TGTGCCAGCAGCTTAGAAACAGGGGGGACCAACACTGAAGCTTTCTTT
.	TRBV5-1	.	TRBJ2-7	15	CASSLAPSASYEQYF	TGCGCCAGCAGCTTGGCCCCCAGCGCTAGCTACGAGCAGTACTTC
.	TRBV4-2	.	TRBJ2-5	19	CASSQEGLPIIRWGETQYF	TGTGCCAGCAGCCAAGAAGGATTACCCATTATACGGTGGGGGGAGACCCAGTACTTC
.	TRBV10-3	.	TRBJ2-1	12	CAISASEVGSFF	TGTGCCATCAGTGCTAGCGAGGTGGGGTCTTTCTTC
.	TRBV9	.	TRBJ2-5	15	CASSVAGGGRETQYF	TGTGCCAGCAGCGTAGCTGGAGGGGGGAGGGAGACCCAGTACTTC
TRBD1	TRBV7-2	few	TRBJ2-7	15	CASSLAGDSLYEQYF	TGTGCCAGCAGCTTAGCCGGGGACAGCCTCTACGAGCAGTACTTC
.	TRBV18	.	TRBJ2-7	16	CASSSLQGKIAYEQYF	TGTGCCAGCTCATCTCTGCAGGGGAAAATCGCCTACGAGCAGTACTTC
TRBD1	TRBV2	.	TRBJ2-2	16	CASRERTGGSPGELFF	TGTGCCAGCAGAGAACGAACAGGGGGCTCACCCGGGGAGCTGTTTTTT
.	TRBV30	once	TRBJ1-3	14	CAWSVGTSGNTIYF	TGTGCCTGGAGTGTAGGGACCTCTGGAAACACCATATATTTT
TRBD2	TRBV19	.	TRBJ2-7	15	CASSKTSGSSYEQYF	TGTGCCAGTAGTAAAACTAGCGGGAGCTCCTACGAGCAGTACTTC
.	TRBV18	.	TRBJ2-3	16	CASSPPSRGWADTQYF	TGTGCCAGCTCACCACCGTCCAGGGGATGGGCAGATACGCAGTATTTT
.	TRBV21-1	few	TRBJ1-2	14	CASSKVEGGYGYTF	TGTGCCAGCAGCAAAGTGGAGGGTGGCTATGGCTACACCTTC
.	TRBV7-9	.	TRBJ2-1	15	CASGPRVSSYNEQFF	TGTGCCAGCGGCCCTCGTGTCAGCTCCTACAATGAGCAGTTCTTC
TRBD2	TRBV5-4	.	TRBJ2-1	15	CASSSGREGVVEQFF	TGTGCCAGCAGCTCTGGGAGGGAGGGTGTAGTAGAGCAGTTCTTC
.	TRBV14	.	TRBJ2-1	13	CASSHGLNNEQFF	TGTGCCAGCAGCCATGGACTTAACAATGAGCAGTTCTTC
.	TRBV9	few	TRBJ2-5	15	CASSVYLDRKETQYF	TGTGCCAGCAGCGTTTATCTTGATCGGAAAGAGACCCAGTACTTC
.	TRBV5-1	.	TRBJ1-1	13	CASSLVGQYEAFF	TGCGCCAGCAGCTTGGTAGGACAGTATGAAGCTTTCTTT
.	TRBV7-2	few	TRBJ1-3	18	CASSLNPRAGVAGNTIYF	TGTGCCAGCAGCTTAAACCCCCGGGCAGGGGTGGCTGGAAACACCATATATTTT
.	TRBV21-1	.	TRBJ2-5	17	CASTRSGRAPFWETQYF	TGTGCCAGCACCCGGAGCGGGAGGGCTCCCTTTTGGGAGACCCAGTACTTC
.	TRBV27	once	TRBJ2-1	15	CASSLSGAASNEQFF	TGTGCCAGCAGTTTATCGGGCGCGGCAAGCAATGAGCAGTTCTTC
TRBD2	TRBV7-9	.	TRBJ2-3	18	CASSSPTGTSAFTDTQYF	TGTGCCAGCAGCTCACCCACCGGGACTAGCGCCTTCACAGATACGCAGTATTTT
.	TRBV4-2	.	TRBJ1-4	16	CASSQGLGTTNEKLFF	TGTGCCAGCAGCCAAGGACTAGGCACAACTAATGAAAAACTGTTTTTT
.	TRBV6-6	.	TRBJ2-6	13	CASSSSGANVLTF	TGTGCCAGCTCTAGCTCTGGGGCCAACGTCCTGACTTTC
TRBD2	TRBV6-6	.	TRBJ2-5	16	CASSYFAGGPGETQYF	TGTGCCAGCAGTTACTTTGCGGGAGGGCCGGGGGAGACCCAGTACTTC
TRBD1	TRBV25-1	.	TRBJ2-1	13	CAKPTGGYDEQFF	TGTGCCAAACCGACAGGGGGTTATGATGAGCAGTTCTTC
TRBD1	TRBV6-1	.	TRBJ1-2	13	CASSELDRAGYTF	TGTGCCAGCAGTGAGTTGGACAGGGCTGGCTACACCTTC
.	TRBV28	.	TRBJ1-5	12	CATAQVNQPQHF	TGTGCCACGGCACAGGTCAATCAGCCCCAGCATTTT
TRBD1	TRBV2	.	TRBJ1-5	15	CASSETGGGNQPQHF	TGTGCCAGCAGTGAAACAGGGGGCGGCAATCAGCCCCAGCATTTT
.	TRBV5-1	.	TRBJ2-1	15	CASSLGGLPFDEQFF	TGCGCCAGCAGCTTAGGGGGACTCCCCTTCGATGAGCAGTTCTTC
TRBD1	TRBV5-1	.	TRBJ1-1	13	CASSKGAATEAFF	TGCGCCAGCAGTAAGGGGGCTGCCACTGAAGCTTTCTTT
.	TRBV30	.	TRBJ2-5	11	CAWSDQETQYF	TGTGCCTGGAGTGATCAAGAGACCCAGTACTTC
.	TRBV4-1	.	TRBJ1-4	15	CASSRLGTPNEKLFF	TGCGCCAGCAGCCGCTTAGGGACGCCAAATGAAAAACTGTTTTTT
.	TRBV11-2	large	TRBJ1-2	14	CASSRTGSLYGYTF	TGTGCCAGCAGCCGCACAGGGAGTTTATACGGCTACACCTTC